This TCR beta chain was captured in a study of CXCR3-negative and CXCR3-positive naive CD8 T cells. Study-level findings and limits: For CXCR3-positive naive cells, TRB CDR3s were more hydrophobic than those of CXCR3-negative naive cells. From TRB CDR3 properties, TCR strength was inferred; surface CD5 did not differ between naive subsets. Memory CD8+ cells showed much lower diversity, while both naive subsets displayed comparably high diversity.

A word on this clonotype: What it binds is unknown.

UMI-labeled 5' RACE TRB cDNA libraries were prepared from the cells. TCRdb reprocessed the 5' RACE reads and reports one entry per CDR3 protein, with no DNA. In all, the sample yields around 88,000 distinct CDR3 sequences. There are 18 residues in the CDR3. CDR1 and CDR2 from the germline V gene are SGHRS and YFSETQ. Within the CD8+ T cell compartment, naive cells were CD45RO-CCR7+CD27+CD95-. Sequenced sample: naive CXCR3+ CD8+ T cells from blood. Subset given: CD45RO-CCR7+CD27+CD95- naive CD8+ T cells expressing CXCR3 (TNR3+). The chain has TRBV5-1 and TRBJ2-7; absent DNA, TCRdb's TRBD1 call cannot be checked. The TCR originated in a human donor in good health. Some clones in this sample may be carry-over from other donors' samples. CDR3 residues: CASSPGSMGTGATYEQYF.